This T cell receptor beta chain was sequenced during a study of T cells in Graves' hyperthyroidism and ophthalmopathy. This clonotype was counted a few times. The antigen remains unidentified. Study-wide results and caveats: From stable hyperthyroidism, ophthalmopathy was set apart by a 13 V-J model. For ophthalmopathy, model prediction preceded onset by a median around six months.

There were TCR beta CDR3 regions amplified from RNA transcripts. In the first-round RT-PCR of the TCR CDR3, the HTBI primer set was used. TCRdb re-called the multiplex PCR reads through MiXCR, storing one row per CDR3 protein. The data show 600,000 or so distinct CDR3 sequences, approximately 44% seen once. This CDR3 comprises 13 residues. Germline assignment: CDR1 SNHLY and CDR2 FYNNEI. Trimming cost V 6 bases and J 0 bases, with 8 bases left between them. Diagnostic decisions used clinical symptoms, serum thyroxine and TRAb, thyroid ultrasound and orbital computed tomography. The sequence was obtained from a woman younger than 30 with Graves' hyperthyroidism. The V and J genes are TRBV2 and TRBJ1-1; no reliable D call. Source material: peripheral blood or thyroid tissue (not recorded which). CDR3 coding DNA: TGTGCCAGCAGCCAGGTCATGAACACTGAAGCTTTCTTT. Residues: CASSQVMNTEAFF.